The entry below describes one T cell receptor (beta chain). Its antigen is still unknown. The source of the sample is a study of spatial heterogeneity in lung cancer. Study at large: More beta-chain than alpha-chain sequences were consistently detected. Study-level results: Tumor TCRs that were ubiquitous and expanded showed up in blood more at resection than follow-up.

CDR1 and CDR2 (germline): SGHTA, FQGNSA. The V end lost 10 bases, the J end lost 3 bases, and 15 bases lay between the germline ends. CDR3 length equals 13 residues. Described time point: blood at routine non-recurrence follow-up after resection. Extraction of whole RNA from tumor, nontumor lung or frozen PBMC preceded unsorted sequencing. Unique molecular identifiers tagged every individual TCR cDNA molecule. MiXCR, run by TCRdb on the 5' RACE reads, gives a single entry per CDR3 protein. The repertoire includes 95,000 to 130,000 distinct CDR3 sequences, roughly an eighth of them detected once, and over 15% sits in the top ten.

This material consisted of PBMCs, taken at follow-up. This chain uses TRBV7-2 with TRBJ2-5, with D perhaps matching TRBD2 (6 bases). This clonotype was obtained from a male donor with early-stage non-small cell lung cancer. The CDR3: CATRVREKETQYF. The CDR3 DNA is TGTGCCACCCGTGTGCGGGAAAAAGAGACCCAGTACTTC.